A selection of T cell receptor beta chains follows, all from one sample in a study of T cell responses to AZD1222 COVID-19 vaccine. Data came from immunoSEQ multiplex PCR; TCRdb stores just in-frame clones and leaves some out. Altogether some 110,000 clones are present, 80% to 90% being singletons, with the ten largest covering 3% to 4%. Sequences were derived from peripheral blood, sampled on day 0 of MenACWY control vaccination. These receptors all stem from an adult in good health. The CDR3 runs from the conserved cysteine through the conserved F or W. The D gene is left open where the match is weak. The size of a clone is reported for some rows only, either as once, few or many, or as a class for expanded clones.

v_gene: TRBV6-1
d_gene: TRBD1
abundance: few
j_gene: TRBJ1-2
CDR3nt: TGTGCCAGCAGTGGTCGAGGGGACAGCTATTTCTATGGCTACACCTTC
CDR3aa: CASSGRGDSYFYGYTF

v_gene: TRBV7-9
d_gene: TRBD1
abundance: -
j_gene: TRBJ2-7
CDR3nt: TGTGCCAGCAGCCACGGGACAGGGGGCGAGCAGTACTTC
CDR3aa: CASSHGTGGEQYF

v_gene: TRBV5-6
d_gene: -
abundance: -
j_gene: TRBJ1-5
CDR3nt: TGTGCCAGCAGCTTGTGGGGGAATAGCAATCAGCCCCAGCATTTT
CDR3aa: CASSLWGNSNQPQHF

v_gene: TRBV5-6
d_gene: -
abundance: -
j_gene: TRBJ1-1
CDR3nt: TGTGCCAGCAGCCACCTTAAAGACAGCCTCGGTGCAACTGAAGCTTTCTTT
CDR3aa: CASSHLKDSLGATEAFF

v_gene: TRBV7-9
d_gene: TRBD1
abundance: -
j_gene: TRBJ1-2
CDR3nt: TGTGCCAGCAGCTTAGGGGACAGAGTGATCTATGGCTACACCTTC
CDR3aa: CASSLGDRVIYGYTF

v_gene: TRBV5-4
d_gene: TRBD1
abundance: -
j_gene: TRBJ1-4
CDR3nt: TGTGCCAGCAGCTCAGGGACAGGTCGAAATGAAAAACTGTTTTTT
CDR3aa: CASSSGTGRNEKLFF

v_gene: TRBV28
d_gene: -
abundance: once
j_gene: TRBJ1-6
CDR3nt: TGTGCCAGCAGTTTAACCGGGGAGGGAGGTTCACCCCTCCACTTT
CDR3aa: CASSLTGEGGSPLHF

v_gene: TRBV5-6
d_gene: TRBD1
abundance: -
j_gene: TRBJ1-1
CDR3nt: TGTGCCAGCAGCTTGTTACGGACAGGGGCTGTAACTGAAGCTTTCTTT
CDR3aa: CASSLLRTGAVTEAFF

v_gene: TRBV7-2
d_gene: TRBD1
abundance: once
j_gene: TRBJ1-5
CDR3nt: TGTGCCAGCAGCGTGGACAGGAATCAGCCCCAGCATTTT
CDR3aa: CASSVDRNQPQHF

v_gene: TRBV6-2/TRBV6-3
d_gene: -
abundance: -
j_gene: TRBJ2-2
CDR3nt: TGTGCCAGCAGTCGGGGGGCCGCGAACACCGGGGAGCTGTTTTTT
CDR3aa: CASSRGAANTGELFF

v_gene: TRBV4-1
d_gene: TRBD1
abundance: -
j_gene: TRBJ1-1
CDR3nt: TGCGCCAGCAGCCTAATCGACGCAGGGGGCACTGAAGCTTTCTTT
CDR3aa: CASSLIDAGGTEAFF

v_gene: TRBV7-9
d_gene: -
abundance: -
j_gene: TRBJ1-6
CDR3nt: TGTGCCAGCAGCTTACGGGGGTTCCGCGGTTCACCCCTCCACTTT
CDR3aa: CASSLRGFRGSPLHF

v_gene: TRBV3-1/TRBV3-2
d_gene: -
abundance: -
j_gene: TRBJ2-7
CDR3nt: TGTGCCAGCAGCCAAGATGGATCCCGGACAGCGAGATACGAGCAGTACTTC
CDR3aa: CASSQDGSRTARYEQYF

v_gene: TRBV12-3/TRBV12-4
d_gene: -
abundance: -
j_gene: TRBJ2-7
CDR3nt: TGTGCCAGCAGTTTGAGTCAGATGCGTGCCTCCTTC
CDR3aa: CASSLSQMRASF

v_gene: TRBV9
d_gene: -
abundance: -
j_gene: TRBJ1-2
CDR3nt: TGTGCCAGCAGCGTAGACAGCTATGGCTACACCTTC
CDR3aa: CASSVDSYGYTF

v_gene: TRBV28
d_gene: TRBD2
abundance: -
j_gene: TRBJ2-7
CDR3nt: TGTGCCAGCAGCGGACTAGCGGGGGCCTCCTACGAGCAGTACTTC
CDR3aa: CASSGLAGASYEQYF

v_gene: TRBV9
d_gene: -
abundance: -
j_gene: TRBJ2-3
CDR3nt: TGTGCCAGCAGCGTAGACCTGGCTAGCACAGATACGCAGTATTTT
CDR3aa: CASSVDLASTDTQYF

v_gene: TRBV5-1
d_gene: TRBD1
abundance: -
j_gene: TRBJ2-7
CDR3nt: TGCGCCAGCAGCAAAACTTCGGCGGACAGGTACTACGAGCAGTACTTC
CDR3aa: CASSKTSADRYYEQYF

v_gene: TRBV6-5
d_gene: TRBD1
abundance: -
j_gene: TRBJ2-7
CDR3nt: TGTGCCAGCAGACGGGACAGCTACGAGCAGTACTTC
CDR3aa: CASRRDSYEQYF

v_gene: TRBV7-6
d_gene: TRBD1
abundance: -
j_gene: TRBJ1-2
CDR3nt: TGTGCCAGCAGCTTAGCGCCTGGGACAGGCGATGGCTACACCTTC
CDR3aa: CASSLAPGTGDGYTF

v_gene: TRBV6-5
d_gene: -
abundance: few
j_gene: TRBJ2-7
CDR3nt: TGTGCCAGCAGTTACTTAGGCCAGGGCTACGAGCAGTACTTC
CDR3aa: CASSYLGQGYEQYF

v_gene: TRBV7-7
d_gene: -
abundance: -
j_gene: TRBJ2-5
CDR3nt: TGTGCTAGCAGCTTAGTAGCCGGGGAAGAGACCCAGTACTTC
CDR3aa: CASSLVAGEETQYF

v_gene: TRBV11-3
d_gene: -
abundance: -
j_gene: TRBJ2-2
CDR3nt: TGTGCCAGCAGCTTAGTCGGGGCCGGGGAGCTGTTTTTT
CDR3aa: CASSLVGAGELFF

v_gene: TRBV11-2
d_gene: -
abundance: few
j_gene: TRBJ2-1
CDR3nt: TGTGCCAGCAGCTTATCGCGTGGGGTCAATGAGCAGTTCTTC
CDR3aa: CASSLSRGVNEQFF

v_gene: TRBV3-1/TRBV3-2
d_gene: TRBD1
abundance: -
j_gene: TRBJ2-3
CDR3nt: TGTGCCAGCAGCCAACGAGGGACAGGGGAGGGAGATACGCAGTATTTT
CDR3aa: CASSQRGTGEGDTQYF

v_gene: TRBV5-5
d_gene: -
abundance: -
j_gene: TRBJ2-2
CDR3nt: TGTGCCAGCAGCTTGGCCAGGGACCCCGGGGAGCTGTTTTTT
CDR3aa: CASSLARDPGELFF

v_gene: TRBV28
d_gene: -
abundance: -
j_gene: TRBJ1-2
CDR3nt: TGTGCCAGCAGTTTTGCAGGTAGTGGCTACACCTTC
CDR3aa: CASSFAGSGYTF

v_gene: TRBV19
d_gene: -
abundance: -
j_gene: TRBJ2-2
CDR3nt: TGTGCCAGTAACTTGGGGGCGGTAGTGGCGAACACCGGGGAGCTGTTTTTT
CDR3aa: CASNLGAVVANTGELFF

v_gene: TRBV2
d_gene: TRBD1
abundance: -
j_gene: TRBJ2-1
CDR3nt: TGTGCCAGCAGCCCGGACAGGTTGAATGAGCAGTTCTTC
CDR3aa: CASSPDRLNEQFF

v_gene: TRBV28
d_gene: -
abundance: -
j_gene: TRBJ1-1
CDR3nt: TGTGCCAGCAGTTTAACGGCGGGGGGAGCTGAAGCTTTCTTT
CDR3aa: CASSLTAGGAEAFF

v_gene: TRBV12-5
d_gene: TRBD1
abundance: -
j_gene: TRBJ2-7
CDR3nt: TGTGCTAGTGGTTCCACATCACCCGGGGACAGGGTGGGCTACGAGCAGTACTTC
CDR3aa: CASGSTSPGDRVGYEQYF

v_gene: TRBV24-1
d_gene: -
abundance: -
j_gene: TRBJ2-1
CDR3nt: TGTGCCACCGGAATGGGGGCCCTAGGAGATGAGCAGTTCTTC
CDR3aa: CATGMGALGDEQFF

v_gene: TRBV18
d_gene: -
abundance: -
j_gene: TRBJ2-3
CDR3nt: TGTGCCAGCTCACCACCGTACCAGGGTCCCCTCGATACGCAGTATTTT
CDR3aa: CASSPPYQGPLDTQYF

v_gene: TRBV10-1
d_gene: TRBD1
abundance: -
j_gene: TRBJ1-5
CDR3nt: TGCGCCAGCAGTGAACCGTACAGGGGGCGTTCTCAGCCCCAGCATTTT
CDR3aa: CASSEPYRGRSQPQHF

v_gene: TRBV2
d_gene: -
abundance: -
j_gene: TRBJ1-1
CDR3nt: TGTGCCAGCAGTGCCCCAGTTAACACTGAAGCTTTCTTT
CDR3aa: CASSAPVNTEAFF

v_gene: TRBV28
d_gene: TRBD1
abundance: -
j_gene: TRBJ1-2
CDR3nt: TGTGCCAGCAGTTTAAAGAGGTCGGGACAGGCATATGGCTACACCTTC
CDR3aa: CASSLKRSGQAYGYTF

v_gene: TRBV18
d_gene: -
abundance: few
j_gene: TRBJ2-1
CDR3nt: TGTGCCAGCTCAACCCGGGCCGAGCAGTTCTTC
CDR3aa: CASSTRAEQFF

v_gene: TRBV6-5
d_gene: TRBD1
abundance: -
j_gene: TRBJ1-2
CDR3nt: TGTGCCAGCAGAGCGACAGGGTCTAACGGCTACACCTTC
CDR3aa: CASRATGSNGYTF

v_gene: TRBV11-2
d_gene: -
abundance: -
j_gene: TRBJ1-6
CDR3nt: TGTGCCAGCAGCTCGGACAGATATAATTCACCCCTCCACTTT
CDR3aa: CASSSDRYNSPLHF

v_gene: TRBV2
d_gene: TRBD1
abundance: -
j_gene: TRBJ1-1
CDR3nt: TGTGCCAGCAGTTACACAGGGGGCACTGAAGCTTTCTTT
CDR3aa: CASSYTGGTEAFF